Each of the 5 T cell receptor beta chains below was sequenced from the same sample in a study of human T cells and chemical hapten exposure (dated by TCRdb to the early 2020s). In the paper's terms, the time point label means: patch test 3, about 24 weeks after DPC sensitization. In the paper's terms, the treatment or condition label means: therapeutic diphenylcyclopropenone sensitization with weekly scalp DPC. Receptors were amplified or captured by RACE. Sequencing relied on a NextSeq 500. TCRdb applied fastp at Q25 and MiXCR to the public reads, then kept only in-frame beta chains. CDR3 protein duplicates are merged, each entry listing the most common genes and DNA. This sample holds about 190,000 distinct CDR3 sequences; around 25% were observed only once. Of the sample, 2% to 2.5% falls within the top ten clones. This specimen was whole blood, taken in connection with sensitization to the hapten diphenylcyclopropenone (DPC). The receptors come from a woman aged 40 to 50 with alopecia areata. Some clones in this sample may be carry-over from other donors' samples.

The chain couples TRBV9 to TRBJ2-7; D gene uncertain. V was pared by 0 bases and J by 2 bases, with 9 bases between. The length of the CDR3 is 14 residues. CDR1 and CDR2 from the germline V gene are SGDLS and YYNGEE. The CDR3 region is CASSVGGRTYEQYF. CDR3 coding DNA: TGTGCCAGCAGCGTAGGAGGCAGAACCTACGAGCAGTACTTC.

Only a few counts were recorded for this clonotype. V is TRBV7-3 and J is TRBJ2-2, with D hard to call. The V gene lost 3 bases and the J gene lost 6 bases, with 5 bases spanning the gap. CDR3 length: 12 residues. Germline-derived CDR1 and CDR2 are SGHTA and FQGTGA. The CDR3 here is CASSFGPGELFF. The CDR3 region has the DNA TGTGCCAGCAGCTTTGGCCCCGGGGAGCTGTTTTTT.

The chain combines TRBV29-1 with TRBJ1-2; 8 bases fit TRBD1. V shed 8 bases and J 6 bases; nucleotides not matched to a gene: 5. From germline, CDR1 is SQVTM and CDR2 ANQGSEA. The CDR3 covers 11 residues. The CDR3 region is CSSQGGDGYTF. The CDR3 DNA is TGCAGCTCACAGGGGGGGGATGGCTACACCTTC.

The V and J genes are TRBV10-3 and TRBJ1-1, with D possibly being TRBD1 (6 bases). The germline gives CDR1 ENHRY, CDR2 SYGVKD. This CDR3 has 15 amino acids. V was pared by 0 bases and J by 3 bases, with 11 bases between. CDR3 DNA sequence: TGTGCCATCAGTGAGTCGGGGGCGGGGGACACTGAAGCTTTCTTT. It encodes CAISESGAGDTEAFF.

This chain joins TRBV28 and TRBJ1-1; TRBD1 matches 9 bases. The V gene's germline CDR1 is MDHEN and CDR2 SYDVKM. The junction had 10 bases not matched to a gene; V was cut back by 5 bases and J by 3 bases. The CDR3 consists of 16 residues. CDR3 in amino acids: CASSLDRGWSDTEAFF. CDR3 nucleotide sequence: TGTGCCAGCAGTCTCGACAGGGGGTGGAGTGACACTGAAGCTTTCTTT.